The rows below give T cell receptor beta chains drawn from one sample of a study of shared clonotypes between healthy human individuals. Generated by immunoSEQ multiplex PCR, the TCRdb table keeps only in-frame clones and is missing some. The table shows 2 million to 2.5 million clones, with more than 85% occurring only once. The sequenced material came from naive CD8+ T cells from PBMCs. These TCRs come from a man in his late teens or twenties in good health. Some clones in this sample may be carry-over from other donors' samples. Each CDR3 is given with its conserved first and last residue. D genes are given only for firm matches. Where a row states a size, it is once, few, many or the class of an expanded clone; other rows omit it.

j_gene	d_gene	abundance	v_gene	CDR3nt	CDR3aa
TRBJ1-1	.	.	TRBV7-9	TGTGCCAGCAGGACTGACAGAGAAGACATGAACACTGAAGCTTTCTTT	CASRTDREDMNTEAFF
TRBJ1-1	.	.	TRBV2	TGTGCCAGCAGTGAATTAAGGGGCGAAGTTCATAATGAAGCTTTCTTT	CASSELRGEVHNEAFF
TRBJ2-7	TRBD1	.	TRBV7-6	TGTGCCAGCAGCTTGACAGGGTCGAGGTACGAGCAGTACTTC	CASSLTGSRYEQYF
TRBJ2-1	TRBD2	.	TRBV6-6	TGTGCCAGCAGTCCCACTAGCGGGCTTTACAATGAGCAGTTCTTC	CASSPTSGLYNEQFF
TRBJ2-3	TRBD2	.	TRBV2	TGTGCCAGCAGTGTACCGGGACTAGCGGCAGATACGCAGTATTTT	CASSVPGLAADTQYF
TRBJ2-7	.	.	TRBV13	TGTGCCAGCAGCTTAGTGTACGAGCAGTACTTC	CASSLVYEQYF
TRBJ2-7	.	.	TRBV13	TGTGCCAGCAGCCTCGGGACTGCCACCTACGAGCAGTACTTC	CASSLGTATYEQYF
TRBJ1-2	.	.	TRBV6-5	TGTGCCAGCAGTATCTCAGGGACCTATGGCTACACCTTC	CASSISGTYGYTF
TRBJ2-2	.	.	TRBV19	TGTGCCAGTAGAAGTGGAACCGGGGAGCTGTTTTTT	CASRSGTGELFF
TRBJ1-1	.	.	TRBV5-1	TGCGCCAGCAGCTTGGGAGTGTCGAGCGGCACTGAAGCTTTCTTT	CASSLGVSSGTEAFF
TRBJ2-3	TRBD2	once	TRBV10-3	TGTGCCATCAGGCGGACTAGCGGGACCGGCACAGATACGCAGTATTTT	CAIRRTSGTGTDTQYF
TRBJ2-7	TRBD1	.	TRBV27	TGTGCCAGCAGTTTAATACAGGGGACCTACGAGCAGTACTTC	CASSLIQGTYEQYF
TRBJ2-1	.	.	TRBV25-1	TGTGCCAGCTCGGCGACGGGCTCCTACAATGAGCAGTTCTTC	CASSATGSYNEQFF
TRBJ1-1	.	few	TRBV9	TGTGCCAGCAGCGGAAAGCAGGGGCATGAAGCTTTCTTT	CASSGKQGHEAFF
TRBJ1-1	.	.	TRBV29-1	TGCAGCGCCCCGACCGAACGCGCTGAAGCTTTCTTT	CSAPTERAEAFF
TRBJ1-2	.	.	TRBV19	TGTGCCAGTAGTACGAGCGGACGGAAATATGGCTACACCTTC	CASSTSGRKYGYTF
TRBJ2-2	.	.	TRBV9	TGTGCCAGCAGCCTGGGGACTACCGGGGAGCTGTTTTTT	CASSLGTTGELFF
TRBJ2-1	TRBD2	.	TRBV7-9	TGTGCCAGCAGCTTACCCACTAGCGTCTCCTACAATGAGCAGTTCTTC	CASSLPTSVSYNEQFF
TRBJ1-1	TRBD1	.	TRBV5-1	TGCGCCAGCAGCCCTCCCCCAGGGGGCCCGGCGAACACTGAAGCTTTCTTT	CASSPPPGGPANTEAFF
TRBJ2-2	TRBD2	.	TRBV11-3	TGTGCCAGCAGCCCTGGGAGGGTTGGAGCGAACGGGGAGCTGTTTTTT	CASSPGRVGANGELFF
TRBJ1-1	TRBD1	.	TRBV5-1	TGCGCCAGCAGCTCGAGAGACAGGGACGGAAACACTGAAGCTTTCTTT	CASSSRDRDGNTEAFF
TRBJ1-2	.	.	TRBV10-2	TGCGCCAGCAGTGAAGGGAGTTTGCGCTATGGCTACACCTTC	CASSEGSLRYGYTF
TRBJ2-3	TRBD2	.	TRBV29-1	TGCAGCGTTGAAACTAGCGGCGTCACAGATACGCAGTATTTT	CSVETSGVTDTQYF
TRBJ2-7	.	.	TRBV7-9	TGTGCCAGCAGGGGAGGTGACTACGAGCAGTACTTC	CASRGGDYEQYF
TRBJ2-3	TRBD2	.	TRBV19	TGTGCCAGTAGGAGGACTAGCGACACAGATACGCAGTATTTT	CASRRTSDTDTQYF
TRBJ1-1	.	.	TRBV9	TGTGCCAGCAGCGTAGATAGGGAGGGTGGGAACACTGAAGCTTTCTTT	CASSVDREGGNTEAFF
TRBJ2-7	.	.	TRBV15	TGTGCCACCAGCACAGGCAACCGGGAAACAGAGCAGTACTTC	CATSTGNRETEQYF
TRBJ2-7	TRBD2	.	TRBV7-2	TGTGCCAGCAGCCCGTCTGGGACTAGCGGGAGGGTCGTCCAGTACTTC	CASSPSGTSGRVVQYF
TRBJ1-1	.	.	TRBV10-3	TGTGCCATCAGTGAGTCCAGGACAGCCCACACTGAAGCTTTCTTT	CAISESRTAHTEAFF
TRBJ1-5	.	once	TRBV13	TGTGCCAGCAGCTTAGGCCGTGGACAGCCCCAGCATTTT	CASSLGRGQPQHF
TRBJ2-7	.	.	TRBV6-5	TGTGCCAGCAGTTACACTTCAGCTCACACCTACGAGCAGTACTTC	CASSYTSAHTYEQYF
TRBJ1-1	.	.	TRBV5-6	TGTGCCAGCAGCTTTTCGGGCACTGAAGCTTTCTTT	CASSFSGTEAFF
TRBJ2-7	.	.	TRBV5-1	TGCGCCAGCAGCTTGATCCTGGGAGAAAGGTTTTACGAGCAGTACTTC	CASSLILGERFYEQYF
TRBJ1-1	TRBD1	.	TRBV10-3	TGTGCCATCAGTGAGTCAGGGGGCCCGAACACTGAAGCTTTCTTT	CAISESGGPNTEAFF
TRBJ2-1	TRBD1	.	TRBV11-2	TGTGCCAGCAGCTTAGATGACAGGGGGAATTGGAATGAGCAGTTCTTC	CASSLDDRGNWNEQFF
TRBJ1-1	TRBD1	.	TRBV19	TGTGCCAGTAGTATAGATTACCTTGAAGGGGGCTGGGACACTGAAGCTTTCTTT	CASSIDYLEGGWDTEAFF
TRBJ2-1	TRBD1	once	TRBV13	TGTGCCAGCGCCGTTAATACAGGGGCCACTGAGCAGTTCTTC	CASAVNTGATEQFF
TRBJ2-2	.	.	TRBV28	TGTGCCAGCAGTTTGAGGACTGCAGGCGGGGAGCTGTTTTTT	CASSLRTAGGELFF
TRBJ2-2	TRBD1	.	TRBV9	TGTGCCAGCAGCGTAGACTGGACAGGGGAGGGCGGGGAGCTGTTTTTT	CASSVDWTGEGGELFF
TRBJ2-7	.	.	TRBV29-1	TGCAGCGGAGGGGGTCAGGGCCCCTACGAGCAGTACTTC	CSGGGQGPYEQYF